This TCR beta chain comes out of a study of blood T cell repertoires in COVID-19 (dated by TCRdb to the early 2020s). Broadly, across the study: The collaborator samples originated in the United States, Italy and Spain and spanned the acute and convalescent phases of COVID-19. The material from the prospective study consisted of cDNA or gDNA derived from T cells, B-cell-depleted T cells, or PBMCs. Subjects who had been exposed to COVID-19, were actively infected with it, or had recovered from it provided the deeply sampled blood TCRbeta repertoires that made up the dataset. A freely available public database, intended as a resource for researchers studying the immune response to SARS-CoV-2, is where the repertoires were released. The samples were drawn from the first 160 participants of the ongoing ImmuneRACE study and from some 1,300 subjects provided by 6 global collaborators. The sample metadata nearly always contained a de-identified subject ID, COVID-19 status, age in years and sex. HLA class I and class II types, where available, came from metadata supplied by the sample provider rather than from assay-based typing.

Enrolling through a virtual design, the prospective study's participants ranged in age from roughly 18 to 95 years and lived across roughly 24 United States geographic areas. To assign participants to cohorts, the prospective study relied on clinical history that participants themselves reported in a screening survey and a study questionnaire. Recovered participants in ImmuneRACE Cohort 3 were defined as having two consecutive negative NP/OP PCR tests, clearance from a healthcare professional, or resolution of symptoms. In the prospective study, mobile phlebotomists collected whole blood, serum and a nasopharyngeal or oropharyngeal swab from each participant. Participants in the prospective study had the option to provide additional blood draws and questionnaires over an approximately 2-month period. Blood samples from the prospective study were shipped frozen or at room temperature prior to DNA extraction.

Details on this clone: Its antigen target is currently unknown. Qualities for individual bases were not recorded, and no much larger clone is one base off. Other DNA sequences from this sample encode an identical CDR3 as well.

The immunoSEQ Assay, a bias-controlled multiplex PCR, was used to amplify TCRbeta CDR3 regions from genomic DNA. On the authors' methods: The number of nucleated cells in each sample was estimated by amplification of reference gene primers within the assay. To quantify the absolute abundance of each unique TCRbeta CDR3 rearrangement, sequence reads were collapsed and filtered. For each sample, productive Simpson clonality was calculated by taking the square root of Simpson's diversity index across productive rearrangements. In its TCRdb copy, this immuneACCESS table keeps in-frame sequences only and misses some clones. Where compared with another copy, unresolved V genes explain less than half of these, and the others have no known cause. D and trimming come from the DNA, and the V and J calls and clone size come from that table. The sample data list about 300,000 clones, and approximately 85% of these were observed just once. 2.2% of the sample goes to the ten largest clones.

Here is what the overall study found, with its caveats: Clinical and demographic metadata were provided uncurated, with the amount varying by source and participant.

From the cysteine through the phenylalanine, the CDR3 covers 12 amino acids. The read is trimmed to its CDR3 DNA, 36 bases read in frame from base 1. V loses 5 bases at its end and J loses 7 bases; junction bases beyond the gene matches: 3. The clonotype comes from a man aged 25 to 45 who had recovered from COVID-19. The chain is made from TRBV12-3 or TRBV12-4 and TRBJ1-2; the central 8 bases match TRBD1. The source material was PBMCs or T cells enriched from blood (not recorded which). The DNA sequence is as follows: TGTGCCAGCAGTCGGACAGGGTTTGGCTACACCTTC. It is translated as CASSRTGFGYTF.